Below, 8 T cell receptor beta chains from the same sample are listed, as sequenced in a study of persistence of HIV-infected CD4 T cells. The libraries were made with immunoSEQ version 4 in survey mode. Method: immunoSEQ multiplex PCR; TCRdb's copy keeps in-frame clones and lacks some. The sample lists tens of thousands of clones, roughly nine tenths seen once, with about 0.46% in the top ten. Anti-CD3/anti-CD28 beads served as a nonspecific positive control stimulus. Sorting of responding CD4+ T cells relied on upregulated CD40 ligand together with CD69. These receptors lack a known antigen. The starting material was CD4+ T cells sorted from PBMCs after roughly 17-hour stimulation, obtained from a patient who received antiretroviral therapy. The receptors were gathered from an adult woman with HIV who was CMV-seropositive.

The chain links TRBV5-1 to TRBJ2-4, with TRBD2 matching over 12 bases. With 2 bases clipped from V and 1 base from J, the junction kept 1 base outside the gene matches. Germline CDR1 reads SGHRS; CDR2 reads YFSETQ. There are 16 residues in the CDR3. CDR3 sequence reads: CASSFTSGGAKNIQYF. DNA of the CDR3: TGCGCCAGCAGCTTCACTAGCGGGGGGGCCAAAAACATTCAGTACTTC.

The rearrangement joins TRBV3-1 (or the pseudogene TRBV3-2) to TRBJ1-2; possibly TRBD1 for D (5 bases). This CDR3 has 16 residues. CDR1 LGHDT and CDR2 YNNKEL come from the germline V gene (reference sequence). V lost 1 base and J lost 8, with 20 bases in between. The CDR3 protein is CASSQGRAPITRGYTF. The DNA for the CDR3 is TGTGCCAGCAGCCAAGGCAGGGCGCCGATTACAAGGGGCTACACCTTC.

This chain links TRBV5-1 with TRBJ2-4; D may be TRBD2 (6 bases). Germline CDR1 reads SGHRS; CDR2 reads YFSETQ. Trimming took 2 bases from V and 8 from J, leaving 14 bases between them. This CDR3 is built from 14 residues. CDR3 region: CASSFSSGEDIQYF. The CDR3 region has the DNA TGCGCCAGCAGCTTTAGTAGCGGAGAGGACATTCAGTACTTC.

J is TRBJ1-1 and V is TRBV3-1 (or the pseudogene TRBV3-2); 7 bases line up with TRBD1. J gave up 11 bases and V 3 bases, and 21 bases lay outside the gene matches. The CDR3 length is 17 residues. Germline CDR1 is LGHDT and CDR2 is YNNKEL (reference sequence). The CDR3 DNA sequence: TGTGCCAGCAGCCACGTTAACCGGTACAGGGGCAGTATAAAGGCTTTCTTT. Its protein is CASSHVNRYRGSIKAFF.

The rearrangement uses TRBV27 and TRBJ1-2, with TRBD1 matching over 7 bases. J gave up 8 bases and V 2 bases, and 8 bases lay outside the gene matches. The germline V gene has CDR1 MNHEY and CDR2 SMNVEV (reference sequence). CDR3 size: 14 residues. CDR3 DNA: TGTGCCAGCAGTTTAGACAGGGCTGTTGGAGGCTACACCTTC. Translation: CASSLDRAVGGYTF.

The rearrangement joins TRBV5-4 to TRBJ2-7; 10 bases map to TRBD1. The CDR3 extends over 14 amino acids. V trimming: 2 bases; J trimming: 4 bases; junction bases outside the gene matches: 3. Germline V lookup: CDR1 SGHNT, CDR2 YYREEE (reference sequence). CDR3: CASSFDRGQYEQYF. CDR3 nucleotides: TGTGCCAGCAGCTTCGACAGGGGGCAATACGAGCAGTACTTC.

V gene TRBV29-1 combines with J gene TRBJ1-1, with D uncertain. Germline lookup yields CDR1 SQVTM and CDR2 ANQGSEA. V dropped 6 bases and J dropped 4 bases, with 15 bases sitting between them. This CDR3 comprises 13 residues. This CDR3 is CSVTPTRSTEAFF. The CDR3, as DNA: TGCAGCGTCACCCCCACAAGAAGCACTGAAGCTTTCTTT.

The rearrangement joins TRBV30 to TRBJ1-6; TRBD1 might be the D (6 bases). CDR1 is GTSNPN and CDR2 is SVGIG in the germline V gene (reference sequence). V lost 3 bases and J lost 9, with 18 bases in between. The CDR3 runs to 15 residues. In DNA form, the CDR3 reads TGTGCCTGGAGGCCCCCCGGGGGCGTTGGTTCACCCCTCCACTTT. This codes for CAWRPPGGVGSPLHF.